These T cell receptor beta chains were read from a single sample in a study of read filtering for tumor transcriptome and immune sequencing. MiXCR was run by TCRdb on the reads, yielding one entry per CDR3 protein. Among approximately 25,000 distinct CDR3 sequences listed, approximately 14% were seen once. The specimen sequenced was a population of CD138-negative cells sorted from bone marrow. The receptors were sampled from a donor at least 40 years old with multiple myeloma. Each CDR3 is given with its conserved first and last residue. The order of the fields is J gene, D gene, V gene, clone size, CDR3 protein, CDR3 DNA. The D gene is left open where the match is weak. Rows may omit the clone size; those that give it use once, few, many or a size class.

J: TRBJ2-2
D: -
V: TRBV5-1
size: many
CDR3: CASSPGTANTGELFF
DNA: TGCGCCAGCAGCCCCGGGACGGCGAACACCGGGGAGCTGTTTTTT

J: TRBJ2-1
D: TRBD2
V: TRBV28
size: many
CDR3: CATAVTSENNEQFF
DNA: TGTGCCACCGCGGTTACTAGCGAGAACAATGAGCAGTTCTTC

J: TRBJ1-6
D: -
V: TRBV12-3/TRBV12-4
size: many
CDR3: CASSIAANSPLHF
DNA: TGTGCCAGCAGTATCGCAGCCAATTCACCCCTCCACTTT

J: TRBJ2-1
D: -
V: TRBV11-2
size: many
CDR3: CASSLGLPEGNEQFF
DNA: TGTGCCAGCAGCTTAGGACTACCCGAGGGCAATGAGCAGTTCTTC

J: TRBJ2-7
D: TRBD2
V: TRBV3-1
size: -
CDR3: CASSQHSGTYEQYF
DNA: TGTGCCAGCAGCCAACATAGCGGGACCTACGAGCAGTACTTC

J: TRBJ1-1
D: TRBD1
V: TRBV7-2
size: many
CDR3: CASSKGGVNTEAFF
DNA: TGTGCCAGCAGCAAAGGGGGCGTGAACACTGAAGCTTTCTTT

J: TRBJ2-5
D: -
V: TRBV2
size: many
CDR3: CASSEGAKETQYF
DNA: TGTGCCAGCAGTGAAGGGGCGAAGGAGACCCAGTACTTC

J: TRBJ2-7
D: TRBD1
V: TRBV5-1
size: -
CDR3: CASSLTGQGSSYEQYF
DNA: TGCGCCAGCAGCCTAACAGGACAGGGTAGCTCCTACGAGCAGTACTTC

J: TRBJ2-2
D: -
V: TRBV25-1
size: many
CDR3: CATEGDFAAGELFF
DNA: TGTGCCACCGAGGGGGACTTTGCGGCGGGGGAGCTGTTTTTT

J: TRBJ2-1
D: TRBD2
V: TRBV24-1
size: many
CDR3: CATSDPGLAGAKVDEQFF
DNA: TGTGCCACCAGTGATCCCGGACTAGCGGGAGCCAAAGTGGATGAGCAGTTCTTC

J: TRBJ2-7
D: TRBD2
V: TRBV28
size: few
CDR3: CAGSQGTSGSYEQYF
DNA: TGTGCCGGCAGCCAAGGGACTAGCGGGAGCTACGAGCAGTACTTC

J: TRBJ1-6
D: -
V: TRBV2
size: many
CDR3: CASSTGQYSPLHF
DNA: TGTGCCAGCAGTACCGGACAATATTCACCCCTCCACTTT

J: TRBJ2-1
D: -
V: TRBV27
size: many
CDR3: CASSVSSRANEQFF
DNA: TGTGCCAGCAGTGTTTCCAGCAGGGCTAATGAGCAGTTCTTC

J: TRBJ2-5
D: TRBD2
V: TRBV29-1
size: many
CDR3: CSGEISGSYKETQYF
DNA: TGCAGCGGGGAGATTAGCGGGAGTTATAAAGAGACCCAGTACTTC

J: TRBJ2-1
D: -
V: TRBV7-9
size: few
CDR3: CASSHGLPRTVLAYSEQFF
DNA: TGTGCCAGCAGCCACGGGCTTCCGCGGACAGTGTTAGCCTACAGCGAGCAGTTCTTC

J: TRBJ1-4
D: -
V: TRBV11-2
size: many
CDR3: CASSLSGTGEMEKLFF
DNA: TGTGCCAGCAGCTTATCGGGAACGGGTGAGATGGAAAAACTGTTTTTT

J: TRBJ1-5
D: TRBD1
V: TRBV11-2
size: many
CDR3: CASSLGTGTQPQHF
DNA: TGTGCCAGCAGCTTAGGGACAGGAACTCAGCCCCAGCATTTT

J: TRBJ2-7
D: -
V: TRBV5-1
size: -
CDR3: CASSLSLAAYVQYF
DNA: TGCGCCAGCAGCTTGAGTTTGGCGGCCTACGTGCAGTACTTC

J: TRBJ2-7
D: -
V: TRBV5-1
size: once
CDR3: CASSLGADTSYEQYF
DNA: TGCGCCAGCAGCTTGGGGGCAGACACATCCTACGAGCAGTACTTC

J: TRBJ2-3
D: -
V: TRBV20-1
size: many
CDR3: CSARGSAGWIDTQYF
DNA: TGCAGTGCTAGAGGTTCGGCAGGATGGATAGATACGCAGTATTTT

J: TRBJ2-1
D: TRBD2
V: TRBV27
size: -
CDR3: CATRPVRTREADEQFF
DNA: TGTGCCACCCGACCAGTACGCACGCGGGAGGCTGATGAGCAGTTCTTC

J: TRBJ1-1
D: TRBD1
V: TRBV11-2
size: many
CDR3: CASSLGAPGTVSFEAFF
DNA: TGTGCCAGCAGCTTAGGGGCTCCCGGGACAGTCTCTTTTGAAGCTTTCTTT

J: TRBJ2-6
D: -
V: TRBV12-3/TRBV12-4
size: many
CDR3: CASRGVSGANVLTF
DNA: TGTGCCAGCAGAGGAGTCTCTGGGGCCAACGTCCTGACTTTC

J: TRBJ2-7
D: -
V: TRBV6-2/TRBV6-3
size: many
CDR3: CASIGGDSYEQYF
DNA: TGTGCCAGCATTGGAGGGGATTCATACGAGCAGTACTTC

J: TRBJ1-2
D: -
V: TRBV20-1
size: many
CDR3: CSAGPHPWTDTNYGYTF
DNA: TGCAGTGCCGGCCCCCACCCTTGGACGGATACTAACTATGGCTACACCTTC